Detailed here is one TCR beta chain. The data stem from a study of blood T cell repertoires in COVID-19. V gave up 2 bases and J gave up 9 bases, with 14 bases separating them. There are 14 residues in the CDR3. CDR1 and CDR2 (germline): MNHEY, SVGEGT. The assay was immunoSEQ multiplex PCR, and TCRdb's table has in-frame clones only and misses some. The sample has 300,000 to 400,000 clones; just over 85% are singletons. The chain carries TRBV6-2 or TRBV6-3 and TRBJ1-5, with D possibly TRBD1 on 5 matching bases. The sequence derives from a woman aged 35 to 49 with acute COVID-19. Sequencing used PBMCs or T cells enriched from blood (not recorded which). This chain's CDR3 is CASSYQGGRLPQHF. The CDR3 DNA reads TGTGCCAGCAGTTACCAGGGAGGGCGGCTGCCCCAGCATTTT.